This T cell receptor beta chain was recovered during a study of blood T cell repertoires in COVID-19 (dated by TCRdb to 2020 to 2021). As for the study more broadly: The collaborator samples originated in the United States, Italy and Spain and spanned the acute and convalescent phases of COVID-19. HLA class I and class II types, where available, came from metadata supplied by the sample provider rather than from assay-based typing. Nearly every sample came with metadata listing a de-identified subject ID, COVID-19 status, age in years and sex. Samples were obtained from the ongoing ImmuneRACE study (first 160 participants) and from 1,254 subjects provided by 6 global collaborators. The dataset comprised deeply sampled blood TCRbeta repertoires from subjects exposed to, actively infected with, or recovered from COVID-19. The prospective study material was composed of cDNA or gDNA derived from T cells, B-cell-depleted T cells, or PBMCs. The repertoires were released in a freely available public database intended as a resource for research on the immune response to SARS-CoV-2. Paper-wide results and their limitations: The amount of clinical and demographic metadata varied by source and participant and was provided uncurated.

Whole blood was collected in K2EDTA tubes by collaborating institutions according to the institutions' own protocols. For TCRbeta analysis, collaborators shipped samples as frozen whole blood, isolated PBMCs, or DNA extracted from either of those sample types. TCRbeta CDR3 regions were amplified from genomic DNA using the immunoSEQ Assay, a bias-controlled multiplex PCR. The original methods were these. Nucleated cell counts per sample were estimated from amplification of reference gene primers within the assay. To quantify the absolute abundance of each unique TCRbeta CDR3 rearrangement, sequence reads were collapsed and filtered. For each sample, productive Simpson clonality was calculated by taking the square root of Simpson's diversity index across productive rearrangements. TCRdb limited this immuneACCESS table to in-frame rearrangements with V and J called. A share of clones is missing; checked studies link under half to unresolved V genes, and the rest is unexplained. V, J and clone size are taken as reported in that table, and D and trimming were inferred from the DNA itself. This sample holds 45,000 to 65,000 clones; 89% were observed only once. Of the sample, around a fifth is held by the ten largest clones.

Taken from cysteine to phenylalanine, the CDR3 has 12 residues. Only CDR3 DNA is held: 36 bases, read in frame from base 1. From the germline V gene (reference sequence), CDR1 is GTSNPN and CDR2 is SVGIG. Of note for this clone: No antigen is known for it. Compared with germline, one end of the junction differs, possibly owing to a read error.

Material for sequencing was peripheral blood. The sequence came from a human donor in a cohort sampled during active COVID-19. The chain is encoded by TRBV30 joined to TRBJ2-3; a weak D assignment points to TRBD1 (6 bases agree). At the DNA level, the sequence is TGTGCCGGGAGACAGGACACAGATACGCAGTATTTT. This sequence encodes CAGRQDTDTQYF.